The rows below give T cell receptor beta chains drawn from one sample of a study of CD8 T cells in ankylosing spondylitis. TCRdb recomputed calls from the 5' RACE reads with MiXCR, one row per CDR3 protein. The data show thousands of distinct CDR3 sequences, 3% to 4% seen once. The sequenced sample consisted of blood, either unsorted or a sorted T cell fraction (not recorded which). These receptors were taken from a female donor with ankylosing spondylitis or in good health (not recorded which). Each CDR3 is given with its conserved first and last residue. A D gene is named only where the DNA matches it firmly. Rows give clone size only sometimes, using once, few, many, or a class for an expanded clone.

clone_size d_call j_call v_call cdr3_length cdr3_nt cdr3_aa
many TRBD1 TRBJ1-2 TRBV9 16 TGTGCCAGCAGCAACCCCAGGGGGCGGTCGGGCTATGGCTACACCTTC CASSNPRGRSGYGYTF
many TRBD1 TRBJ2-5 TRBV9 14 TGTGCCAGCAGCGAAAACAGGGGCCAAGAGACCCAGTACTTC CASSENRGQETQYF
many TRBD1 TRBJ2-5 TRBV9 15 TGTGCCAGCAGCGCCGGGACAGGGGGCGGGGAGACCCAGTACTTC CASSAGTGGGETQYF
few TRBD2 TRBJ2-7 TRBV9 16 TGTGCCAGCAGCGTAGGAGCCAGCGGGGGGCTCTACGAGCAGTACTTC CASSVGASGGLYEQYF
medium-sized TRBD1 TRBJ1-1 TRBV9 14 TGTGCCAGCAGCGTCGGACAGGCGGCCACTGAAGCTTTCTTT CASSVGQAATEAFF
medium-sized . TRBJ1-5 TRBV27 17 TGTGCCAGCAGTTTATCATTGAGGGGTTATAGCAATCAGCCCCAGCATTTT CASSLSLRGYSNQPQHF
few . TRBJ2-7 TRBV9 14 TGTGCCAGCAGCGCAGGTGTAGGGGCCTACGAGCAGTACTTC CASSAGVGAYEQYF
many TRBD1 TRBJ1-4 TRBV9 18 TGTGCCAGCAGCCCAAACCCACAGGGGCCTGCAACTAATGAAAAACTGTTTTTT CASSPNPQGPATNEKLFF
many TRBD1 TRBJ2-7 TRBV9 14 TGTGCCAGCAGTATCGGGACAGGGGCCTACGAGCAGTACTTC CASSIGTGAYEQYF
medium-sized . TRBJ1-1 TRBV9 14 TGTGCCAGCAGCGTATATAGGGGCGATGGTGAAGCTTTCTTT CASSVYRGDGEAFF
. . TRBJ2-2 TRBV5-4 14 TGTGCCAGCAGCCGTGGGCTGAACACCGGGGAGCTGCTTTTT CASSRGLNTGELLF
few TRBD1 TRBJ2-7 TRBV9 14 TGTGCCAGCAGCGCATCCGGGACAGGGAACGAGCAGTACTTC CASSASGTGNEQYF
medium-sized TRBD1 TRBJ1-3 TRBV9 17 TGTGCCAGCAGCGTAGAGGGGGCCTGGCGCTCTGGAAACACCATATATTTT CASSVEGAWRSGNTIYF
many . TRBJ2-7 TRBV9 14 TGTGCCAGCAGCCCCAAGGGGAGCCAAGGCGAGCAGTACTTC CASSPKGSQGEQYF
medium-sized . TRBJ1-1 TRBV9 12 TGTGCCAGCAGCGTAGGGGGGACTGAAGCTTTCTTT CASSVGGTEAFF
many . TRBJ1-1 TRBV9 13 TGTGCCAGCGCTACGAGGGTGAACACTGAAGCTTTCTTT CASATRVNTEAFF
many . TRBJ2-1 TRBV9 15 TGTGCCAGCAGCGTAAAACCCATGGGGTACAATGAGCAGTTCTTC CASSVKPMGYNEQFF
medium-sized . TRBJ1-2 TRBV9 13 TGTGCCAGCTCGAGGACGGGGGGCTATGGCTACACCTTC CASSRTGGYGYTF
medium-sized . TRBJ1-2 TRBV9 15 TGTGCCAGCAGTGTCATGGCCTCGACGGGTCGTGGCTACACCTTC CASSVMASTGRGYTF
medium-sized TRBD1 TRBJ2-1 TRBV9 15 TGTGCCAGCAGCGTAGATCGACAGGGGATAGGTGAGCAGTTCTTC CASSVDRQGIGEQFF
. TRBD2 TRBJ2-1 TRBV9 15 TGTGCCAGCAGCGCGGAGCGGGGGGGGTACAATGAGCAGTTCTTC CASSAERGGYNEQFF
many . TRBJ2-1 TRBV9 13 TGTGCCAGCAGCGTAGGGGGGGCCGGTGAGCAGTTCTTC CASSVGGAGEQFF
. TRBD1 TRBJ2-2 TRBV9 15 TGTGCCAGCAGCGTAGGACAGGGGCACACCGGGGAGCTGTTTTTT CASSVGQGHTGELFF
many . TRBJ2-3 TRBV9 15 TGTGCCAGCAGCGTAGCGATTTTCAACACAGATACGCAGTATTTT CASSVAIFNTDTQYF
many . TRBJ2-1 TRBV9 12 TGTGCCAGCAGCGTATATGACAATGAGCAGTTCTTC CASSVYDNEQFF
many . TRBJ2-7 TRBV9 14 TGTGCCAGCAGCGTAGGTGGGGGGCTCGGCGAGCAGTACTTC CASSVGGGLGEQYF
medium-sized TRBD1 TRBJ1-6 TRBV9 18 TGTGCCAGCAGCGTAGACCCTCGGGACAGGGGCTATAATTCACCCCTCCACTTT CASSVDPRDRGYNSPLHF
medium-sized . TRBJ1-1 TRBV9 13 TGTGCCAGCAGGGGAGGGGCGAACACTGAAGCTTTCTTT CASRGGANTEAFF
many . TRBJ2-3 TRBV9 13 TGTGCCAGCAGACCCAGCCTAGCCGATACGCAGTATTTT CASRPSLADTQYF
medium-sized TRBD1 TRBJ1-3 TRBV9 18 TGTGCCAGCAGCGAGGGAGAGTGGCAGGGGGCTGGTGGAAACACCATATATTTT CASSEGEWQGAGGNTIYF
many TRBD1 TRBJ1-5 TRBV9 15 TGTGCCAGCAGCGCCTCTGACAGGGGGCTTCAGCCCCAGCATTTT CASSASDRGLQPQHF
medium-sized . TRBJ2-2 TRBV9 17 TGTGCCAGCAGCTTAACAAGGGGGTTCGGGAACACCGGGGAGCTGTTTTTT CASSLTRGFGNTGELFF